A single TCR beta chain is shown here with its context. As to treatment: some 20 received Ad26.COV2.S at low or high dose, single or two shots; roughly five received placebo; per-sample allocation not given. Day 63 after the first injection of vaccine or placebo was the sampling time. The entry originates in a study of Ad26.COV2.S vaccination and SARS-CoV-2 variants. Method: immunoSEQ multiplex PCR; TCRdb's copy keeps in-frame clones and lacks some. The table includes about 410,000 clones, 92% detected once. The sequenced sample was peripheral blood, obtained in a trial of Ad26.COV2.S vaccine versus placebo. This TCR was sampled from a person aged 18-65 years who received the Ad26.COV2.S COVID-19 vaccine or a placebo.

CDR3 coding DNA: TGTGCCAGCAGCCAGGGGACAGGGGTCGGGAACACTGAAGCTTTCTTT. It specifies CASSQGTGVGNTEAFF. The chain couples TRBV4-2 to TRBJ1-1; 10 bases match TRBD1. This CDR3 has 16 residues. With V trimmed by 3 bases and J by 1 base, 5 bases remained unmatched. Germline V gives CDR1 LGHNA, CDR2 YNFKEQ.